One and the same sample provided the 17 T cell receptor beta chains below, sequenced in a study of beta chain features in type 1 diabetes. No antigen is known for these receptors. Whole-study findings and limits: Within each of all four CD4+ subsets, Type 1 diabetes patients had TCRB CDR3s that were moderately but significantly shorter.

Every bit of the isolated RNA underwent reverse transcription, so sequencing read expressed TCRB transcripts. Profiled with immunoSEQ multiplex PCR; TCRdb holds only in-frame clones, not every one. The table lists around 260,000 clones, around 22% of them singletons. Sequenced material: naive CD4+ T cells from blood. Every receptor here comes from a woman aged 25 to 45 with type 1 diabetes.

This clone has more than one count but fewer than ten. The chain combines TRBV25-1 with TRBJ1-2; 12 bases map to TRBD1. J gave up 3 bases and V 5 bases, and 10 bases lay outside the gene matches. The germline gives CDR1 MGHDK, CDR2 SYGVNS. The CDR3 loop spans 17 amino acids. This CDR3 reads CASSPPGQGAVHYGYTF. CDR3 DNA: TGTGCCAGCAGTCCGCCGGGACAGGGGGCGGTTCACTATGGCTACACCTTC.

This clone was seen once. Here the CDR3 DNA reads TGTGCCTGGAGTAGAGGCGACGAACTCTATGGCTACACCTTC. Its translation is CAWSRGDELYGYTF. This sequence joins TRBV30 and TRBJ1-2; no reliable D call. CDR3 size: 14 residues. V lost 2 bases and J lost 4, with 14 bases in between. Germline loops: CDR1 GTSNPN, CDR2 SVGIG (reference sequence). Variable domain in full (rest from reference TRBV30 and TRBJ1-2): SQTIHQWPATLVQPVGSPLSLECTVEGTSNPNLYWYRQAAGRGLQLLFYSVGIGQISSEVPQNLSASRPQDRQFILSSKKLLLSDSGFYLCAWSRGDELYGYTFGSGTRLTVV.

This clone appeared a few times. The rearrangement joins TRBV7-2 to TRBJ1-5; D ambiguous. The CDR3 runs to 14 residues. V gave up 5 bases and J gave up 0 bases, with 8 bases separating them. Germline assignment: CDR1 SGHTA and CDR2 FQGNSA. CDR3 protein: CASSLPYSNQPQHF. In DNA form, the CDR3 reads TGTGCCAGCAGCCTTCCGTATAGCAATCAGCCCCAGCATTTT.

This clone occurred a few times. The chain has TRBV13 and TRBJ2-1; the D gene is possibly TRBD2 (5 bases). CDR3 length equals 14 residues. Germline-derived CDR1 and CDR2 are PRHDT and FYEKMQ (reference sequence). V dropped 0 bases and J dropped 7 bases, with 10 bases sitting between them. CDR3 sequence: CASSLGRVRNEQFF. For the CDR3, the DNA is TGTGCCAGCAGCTTAGGGCGGGTGCGGAATGAGCAGTTCTTC.

J is TRBJ1-1 and V is TRBV2; D is unclear. With 5 bases removed from V and 0 bases from J, the gap between germline ends came to 4 bases. Looked up from germline, CDR1 is SNHLY and CDR2 is FYNNEI. This CDR3 has 12 residues. The CDR3 region has the DNA TGTGCCAGCAGTCTAATGAACACTGAAGCTTTCTTT. Translating it yields CASSLMNTEAFF.

This chain's CDR3 is CASSSGLQETQYF. The CDR3 DNA reads TGTGCCAGCAGTTCCGGGTTACAAGAGACCCAGTACTTC. The J gene is TRBJ2-5, the V gene TRBV6-6; D is unresolved. This CDR3 has 13 residues. Per germline, CDR1 MNHNY and CDR2 SVGAGI (reference sequence). The V end lost 4 bases, the J end lost 2 bases, and 8 bases lay between the germline ends.

The V call is TRBV14, the J call TRBJ2-2; D not certain. The length of the CDR3 is 16 residues. V lost 1 base, J lost 6 bases, and 15 bases lay in between. CDR1 and CDR2 from the germline V gene are SGHDN and FVKESK. In nucleotides, the CDR3 is TGTGCCAGCAGCCAAGGTCAAACCGGTCCTGCCGGGGAGCTGTTTTTT. It encodes CASSQGQTGPAGELFF.

The chain recombines TRBV29-1 with TRBJ2-3; 7 bases fit TRBD2. V dropped 7 bases and J dropped 4; count of bases not matched to a gene: 8. CDR1 is SQVTM and CDR2 is ANQGSEA in the germline V gene. The CDR3 runs 13 residues. The CDR3 reads CSAGLVGSDTQYF. CDR3 nucleotides: TGCAGCGCTGGACTAGTGGGGTCAGATACGCAGTATTTT.

This clone was seen more than once but under ten times. The genes are TRBV5-6 and TRBJ1-1; D possibly corresponds to TRBD1 (5 bases). Deletions cut 2 bases from V and 1 base from J, with 6 bases between. CDR1 is SGHDT, CDR2 YYEEEE, per germline. The CDR3 covers 13 residues. As DNA, the CDR3 is TGTGCCAGCAGCTTCACAGGGAACACTGAAGCTTTCTTT. This encodes CASSFTGNTEAFF.

This CDR3 reads CARRPVAKNIQYF. DNA of the CDR3: TGTGCCAGGCGTCCCGTAGCCAAAAACATTCAGTACTTC. This rearrangement joins TRBV2 to TRBJ2-4; unclear D gene. The germline V gene has CDR1 SNHLY and CDR2 FYNNEI. The CDR3 spans 13 residues. Deletions cut 9 bases from V and 0 bases from J, with 9 bases between.

The V and J genes are TRBV5-1 and TRBJ2-2; unclear D gene. Germline assignment: CDR1 SGHRS and CDR2 YFSETQ. This CDR3 has 13 amino acids. Trimming cost V 2 bases and J 5 bases, with 7 bases left between them. The CDR3 region is CASSFLLTGELFF. CDR3 DNA sequence: TGCGCCAGCAGCTTCCTGTTGACCGGGGAGCTGTTTTTT. Full variable domain (remainder filled in from reference TRBV5-1 and TRBJ2-2): KAGVTQTPRYLIKTRGQQVTLSCSPISGHRSVSWYQQTPGQGLQFLFEYFSETQRNKGNFPGRFSGRQFSNSRSEMNVSTLELGDSALYLCASSFLLTGELFFGEGSRLTVL.

V usage is TRBV10-3 and J usage is TRBJ2-1, with D possibly matching TRBD1 (7 bases). This CDR3 is 14 amino acids long. Germline V gene lookup returns CDR1 ENHRY and CDR2 SYGVKD. The V end lost 3 bases, the J end lost 6 bases, and 12 bases lay between the germline ends. The CDR3 DNA is TGTGCCATCAGTGAAGGGACAGCGGGCAATGAGCAGTTCTTC. Translation: CAISEGTAGNEQFF.

This clone has a handful of counts. CDR3 sequence reads: CASSPPTGQGYNEQFF. The CDR3 bases are TGTGCCAGCTCACCACCGACGGGACAGGGCTACAATGAGCAGTTCTTC. This rearrangement joins TRBV18 to TRBJ2-1, with TRBD1 matching over 9 bases. V was clipped by 0 bases and J by 3 bases; unmatched bases: 3. CDR3 length: 16 residues. From germline, CDR1 is KGHSH and CDR2 LQKENI.

This clone was found a few times. The junction shows a germline mismatch at one end, possibly a read error. CDR3 sequence (DNA): TGTGCCAGCAGCCTAGATAGTCCTGAAGCTTTCTTT. It is translated as CASSLDSPEAFF. The chain is built from TRBV11-3 and TRBJ1-1; no firm D call. Looked up from germline, CDR1 is SGHNT and CDR2 is YENEEA. This CDR3 has 12 amino acids.

As DNA, the CDR3 is TGTGCCAGCAGCTCCCCCAACGAGCAGTACTTC. The encoded protein is CASSSPNEQYF. The chain couples TRBV11-2 to TRBJ2-7; D unresolved. The ends were cut back, 4 bases at V and 5 bases at J, with 6 bases in the middle. Germline values: CDR1 SGHAT, CDR2 FQNNGV. CDR3 length equals 11 residues.

V gene TRBV2 combines with J gene TRBJ2-7; 11 bases map to TRBD2. With V trimmed by 8 bases and J by 0 bases, 6 bases remained unmatched. Germline V gives CDR1 SNHLY, CDR2 FYNNEI. The CDR3 has 15 amino acids. The chain's CDR3 is CASSRTSGSSYEQYF. The CDR3 nucleotides are TGTGCCAGCTCGCGGACTAGCGGGTCCTCCTACGAGCAGTACTTC. The variable domain in full, completed from reference TRBV2 and TRBJ2-7, reads EPEVTQTPSHQVTQMGQEVILRCVPISNHLYFYWYRQILGQKVEFLVSFYNNEISEKSEIFDDQFSVERPDGSNFTLKIRSTKLEDSAMYFCASSRTSGSSYEQYFGPGTRLTVT.

The chain joins TRBV28 to TRBJ1-2; D possibly corresponds to TRBD1 (6 bases). V was shortened by 3 bases and J by 4 bases, with 15 bases between the two germline ends. The CDR3 spans 15 residues. CDR1 MDHEN and CDR2 SYDVKM come from the germline V gene. CDR3 in amino acids: CASSFTHTGSYGYTF. The CDR3 nucleotides read TGTGCCAGCAGTTTCACGCATACAGGGTCCTATGGCTACACCTTC.